This T cell receptor (beta chain) is from a study of blood T cell repertoires in COVID-19. Looking at the study overall: Samples representing acute and convalescent COVID-19 were sourced from the United States, Italy and Spain. The analysed material was cDNA or gDNA that came from T cells, B-cell-depleted T cells, or PBMCs.

J was trimmed by 4 bases and V by 4 bases; bases with no gene match: 4. CDR1 LGHDT and CDR2 YNNKEL come from the germline V gene (reference sequence). This CDR3 is built from 15 residues. Participants were aged about 18 to 100 years from approximately 24 US areas. The method was immunoSEQ multiplex PCR; TCRdb's version includes in-frame clones alone and lacks a portion of them. The data contain approximately 53,000 clones, approximately 78% of them singletons. Source material: PBMCs or T cells enriched from blood (not recorded which). The J gene is TRBJ2-7, the V gene TRBV3-1 (or the pseudogene TRBV3-2); 13 bases are a match to TRBD2. This TCR was sampled from a woman in her 50s with acute COVID-19. CDR3 sequence reads: CASSPTSGGAYEQYF. In DNA, the CDR3 is TGTGCCAGCAGCCCCACTAGCGGGGGGGCTTACGAGCAGTACTTC.